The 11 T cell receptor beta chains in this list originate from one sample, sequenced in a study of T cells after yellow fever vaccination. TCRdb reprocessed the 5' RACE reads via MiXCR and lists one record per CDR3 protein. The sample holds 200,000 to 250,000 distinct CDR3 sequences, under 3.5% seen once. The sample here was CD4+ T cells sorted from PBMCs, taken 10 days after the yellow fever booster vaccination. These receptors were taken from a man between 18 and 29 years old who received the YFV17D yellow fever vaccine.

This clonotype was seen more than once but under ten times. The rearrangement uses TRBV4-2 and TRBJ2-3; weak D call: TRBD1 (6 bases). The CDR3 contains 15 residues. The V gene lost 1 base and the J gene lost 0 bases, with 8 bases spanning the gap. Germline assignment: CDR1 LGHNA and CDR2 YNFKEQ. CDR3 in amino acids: CASSQVGASTDTQYF. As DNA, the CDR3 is TGTGCCAGCAGCCAAGTGGGGGCCAGCACAGATACGCAGTATTTT.

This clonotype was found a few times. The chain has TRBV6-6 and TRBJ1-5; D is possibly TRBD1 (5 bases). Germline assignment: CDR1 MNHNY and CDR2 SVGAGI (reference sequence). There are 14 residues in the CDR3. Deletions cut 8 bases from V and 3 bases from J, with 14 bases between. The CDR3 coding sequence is TGTGCCAGCGCAAGGGGTGTGAACAATCAGCCCCAGCATTTT. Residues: CASARGVNNQPQHF.

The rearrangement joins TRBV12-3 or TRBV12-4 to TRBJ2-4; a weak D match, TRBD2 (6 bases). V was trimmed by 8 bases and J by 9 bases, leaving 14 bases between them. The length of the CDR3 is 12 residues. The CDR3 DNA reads TGTGCCAGCTGGGCGGAGGGAGGCATTCAGTACTTC. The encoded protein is CASWAEGGIQYF.

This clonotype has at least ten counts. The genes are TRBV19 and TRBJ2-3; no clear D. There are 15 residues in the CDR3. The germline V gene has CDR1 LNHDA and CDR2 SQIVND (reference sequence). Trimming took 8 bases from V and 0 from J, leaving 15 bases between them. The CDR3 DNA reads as TGTGCCAGTGGCCCGTTGTCGTCTAGCACAGATACGCAGTATTTT. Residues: CASGPLSSSTDTQYF. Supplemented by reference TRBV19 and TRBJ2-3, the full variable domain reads DGGITQSPKYLFRKEGQNVTLSCEQNLNHDAMYWYRQDPGQGLRLIYYSQIVNDFQKGDIAEGYSVSREKKESFPLTVTSAQKNPTAFYLCASGPLSSSTDTQYFGPGTRLTVL.

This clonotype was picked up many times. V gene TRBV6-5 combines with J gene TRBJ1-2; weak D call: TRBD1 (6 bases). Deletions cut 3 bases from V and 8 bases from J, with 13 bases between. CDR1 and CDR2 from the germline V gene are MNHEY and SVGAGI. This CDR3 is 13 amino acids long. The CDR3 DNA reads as TGTGCCAGCAGTTATAACAGGGCTCAAGGCTACACCTTC. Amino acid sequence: CASSYNRAQGYTF.

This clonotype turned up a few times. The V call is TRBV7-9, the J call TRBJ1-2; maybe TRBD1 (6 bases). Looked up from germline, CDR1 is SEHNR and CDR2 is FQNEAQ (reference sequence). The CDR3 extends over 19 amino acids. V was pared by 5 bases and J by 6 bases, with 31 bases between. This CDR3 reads CASSPFHDHLQGVSHGYTF. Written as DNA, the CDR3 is TGTGCCAGCAGCCCCTTTCACGATCATCTACAGGGAGTGAGCCATGGCTACACCTTC.

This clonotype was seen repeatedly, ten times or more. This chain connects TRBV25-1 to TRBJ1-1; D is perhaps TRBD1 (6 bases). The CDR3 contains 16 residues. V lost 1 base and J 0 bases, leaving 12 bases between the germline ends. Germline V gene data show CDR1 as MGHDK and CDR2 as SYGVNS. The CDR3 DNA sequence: TGTGCCAGCAGTGAATTAGGGACACCTTTGAACACTGAAGCTTTCTTT. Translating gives CASSELGTPLNTEAFF.

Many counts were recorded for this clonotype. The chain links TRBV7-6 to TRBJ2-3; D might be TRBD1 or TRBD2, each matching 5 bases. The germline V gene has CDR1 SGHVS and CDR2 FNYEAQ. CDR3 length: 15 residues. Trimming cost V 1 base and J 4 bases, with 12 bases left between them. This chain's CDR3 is CASSLGLGVADTQYF. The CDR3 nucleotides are TGTGCCAGCAGCTTAGGTCTGGGGGTGGCAGATACGCAGTATTTT. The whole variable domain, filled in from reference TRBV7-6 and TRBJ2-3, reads GAGVSQSPRYKVTKRGQDVALRCDPISGHVSLYWYRQALGQGPEFLTYFNYEAQQDKSGLPNDRFSAERPEGSISTLTIQRTEQRDSAMYRCASSLGLGVADTQYFGPGTRLTVL.

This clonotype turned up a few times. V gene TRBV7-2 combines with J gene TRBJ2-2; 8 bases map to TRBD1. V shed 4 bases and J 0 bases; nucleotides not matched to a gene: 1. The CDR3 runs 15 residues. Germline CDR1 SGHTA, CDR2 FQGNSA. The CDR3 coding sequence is TGTGCCAGCAGCTGGGACAGGCCGAACACCGGGGAGCTGTTTTTT. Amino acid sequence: CASSWDRPNTGELFF.

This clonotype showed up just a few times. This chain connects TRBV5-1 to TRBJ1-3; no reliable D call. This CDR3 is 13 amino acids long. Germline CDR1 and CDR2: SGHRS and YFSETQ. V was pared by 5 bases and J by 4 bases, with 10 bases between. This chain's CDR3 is CASRLGDGNTIYF. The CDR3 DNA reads TGCGCCAGCAGGCTGGGCGACGGAAACACCATATATTTT.

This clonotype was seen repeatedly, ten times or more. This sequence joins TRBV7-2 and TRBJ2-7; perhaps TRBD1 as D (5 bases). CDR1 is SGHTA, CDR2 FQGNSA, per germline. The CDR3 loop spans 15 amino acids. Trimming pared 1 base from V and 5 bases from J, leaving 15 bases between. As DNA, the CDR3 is TGTGCCAGCAGCTTAGTTCAGGGCCTAGGCCACGAGCAGTACTTC. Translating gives CASSLVQGLGHEQYF. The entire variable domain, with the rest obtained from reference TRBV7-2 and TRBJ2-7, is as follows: GAGVSQSPSNKVTEKGKDVELRCDPISGHTALYWYRQSLGQGLEFLIYFQGNSAPDKSGLPSDRFSAERTGGSVSTLTIQRTQQEDSAVYLCASSLVQGLGHEQYFGPGTRLTVT.